The 25 T cell receptor beta chains presented below share a single source sample, sequenced in a study of tumor-infiltrating lymphocytes in localized non-small cell lung cancer. The repertoire was sequenced with immunoSEQ multiplex PCR; TCRdb's copy has only in-frame clones and lacks some. Found here are tens of thousands of clones, approximately 85% of them singletons; the top ten hold approximately 2%. The sequenced sample was lung tumor tissue. The receptor set was obtained from a human donor with non-small cell lung cancer.

The chain joins TRBV5-5 to TRBJ2-5; D gene uncertain. The V gene lost 0 bases and the J gene lost 4 bases, with 7 bases spanning the gap. The CDR3 length is 13 residues. Germline CDR1 SGHKS, CDR2 YYEKEE (reference sequence). CDR3 in amino acids: CASSLELVETQYF. DNA for the CDR3: TGTGCCAGCAGCTTGGAGCTTGTAGAGACCCAGTACTTC.

This sequence joins TRBV5-1 and TRBJ2-5, with 10 bases lining up with TRBD2. CDR1 is SGHRS, CDR2 YFSETQ, per germline. The CDR3 is 17 residues long. V lost 0 bases to trimming and J lost 2 bases; unmatched junction nucleotides: 7. CDR3 in DNA: TGCGCCAGCAGCTTGGTGGGGACTAGCGCCAAGCAAGAGACCCAGTACTTC. This encodes CASSLVGTSAKQETQYF.

The chain has TRBV6-5 and TRBJ2-7, with 10 bases aligning to TRBD1. The CDR3 consists of 15 residues. V dropped 0 bases and J dropped 4; count of bases not matched to a gene: 3. CDR1 MNHEY and CDR2 SVGAGI come from the germline V gene. CDR3 in DNA: TGTGCCAGCAGTTACTCTGTGGACAGGGGGTACGAGCAGTACTTC. It specifies CASSYSVDRGYEQYF.

This chain joins TRBV4-3 and TRBJ2-3, with D hard to call. The CDR3 extends over 16 amino acids. Germline V gene data show CDR1 as LGHNA and CDR2 as YSLEER. V lost 1 base and J 4 bases, leaving 15 bases between the germline ends. CDR3 residues: CASSQAPGPPPDTQYF. The CDR3 bases are TGCGCCAGCAGCCAAGCCCCAGGCCCCCCGCCAGATACGCAGTATTTT.

J is TRBJ2-2 and V is TRBV6-5, with D unclear. The germline gives CDR1 MNHEY, CDR2 SVGAGI. The V and J ends lost 0 bases and 4 bases respectively, with 12 bases between them. The CDR3 contains 16 residues. The CDR3 loop is CASSYSKGYLTGELFF. Here the CDR3 DNA reads TGTGCCAGCAGTTACTCGAAAGGGTACCTCACCGGGGAGCTGTTTTTT.

The CDR3 is CASSAPRDTLTSPGTDTQYF. CDR3 DNA sequence: TGTGCCAGCAGTGCTCCGAGGGACACGCTTACGAGCCCTGGCACAGATACGCAGTATTTT. The V and J genes are TRBV2 and TRBJ2-3, with a weak D call TRBD1 (6 bases). This CDR3 is 20 amino acids long. V lost 4 bases and J lost 1, with 27 bases in between. Germline V gene sequence: CDR1 SNHLY, CDR2 FYNNEI.

The count of this clone is one. This sequence joins TRBV9 and TRBJ2-3, with 7 bases fitting TRBD1. V shed 2 bases and J 2 bases; nucleotides not matched to a gene: 5. CDR3 length: 15 amino acids. Germline values: CDR1 SGDLS, CDR2 YYNGEE. The CDR3 is CASSVWTGHTDTQYF. The CDR3 nucleotides read TGTGCCAGCAGCGTTTGGACAGGACACACAGATACGCAGTATTTT.

The count of this clone is one. The rearrangement uses TRBV4-2 and TRBJ2-1, with D possibly being TRBD2 (5 bases). V lost 0 bases to trimming and J lost 7 bases, with 7 bases between them. The CDR3 sequence is 13 residues long. Per germline, CDR1 LGHNA and CDR2 YNFKEQ. In DNA, the CDR3 is TGTGCCAGCAGCCAAGATCGGGAAAATGAGCAGTTCTTC. This gives the protein CASSQDRENEQFF.

The genes are TRBV7-2 and TRBJ2-7; 7 bases align to TRBD1. The CDR3 is 15 amino acids. Trimming cost V 1 base and J 0 bases; bases outside gene matches: 3. Germline V CDR1 and CDR2: SGHTA, FQGNSA. The CDR3 nucleotides read TGTGCCAGCAGCTTAGGGGACAGCCTCTCCTACGAGCAGTACTTC. Encoded protein: CASSLGDSLSYEQYF.

V gene TRBV7-8 combines with J gene TRBJ2-7; D call uncertain. V lost 3 bases and J 3 bases, leaving 9 bases between the germline ends. The germline CDR1 and CDR2 sequences are SGHVS and FQNEAQ. The CDR3 sequence is 13 residues long. The CDR3 sequence: CASSFGEHYEQYF. The CDR3 DNA reads as TGTGCCAGCAGCTTCGGCGAACACTACGAGCAGTACTTC.

The chain is built from TRBV19 and TRBJ2-6; D is possibly TRBD1 (6 bases). Trimming took off 10 bases at V and 0 bases at J, with 13 bases between the two ends. CDR3 size: 15 residues. CDR1 is LNHDA, CDR2 SQIVND, per germline (reference sequence). The DNA of the CDR3 is TGTGCCACGTCAGGGGCCCACTCTGGGGCCAACGTCCTGACTTTC. Protein: CATSGAHSGANVLTF.

V usage is TRBV25-1 and J usage is TRBJ1-4; D is unresolved. V was pared by 3 bases and J by 4 bases, with 9 bases between. Germline loops: CDR1 MGHDK, CDR2 SYGVNS. The CDR3 has 14 residues. The CDR3 loop reads CASSDEQINEKLFF. CDR3 DNA sequence: TGTGCCAGCAGTGATGAACAGATTAATGAAAAACTGTTTTTT.

V and J are TRBV4-3 and TRBJ1-4, with D unresolved. CDR1 and CDR2 from the germline V gene are LGHNA and YSLEER. The CDR3 is 16 residues long. Trimming stripped 0 bases from V and 15 bases from J, with 23 bases between. DNA of the CDR3: TGCGCCAGCAGCCAAGATCCCAGCCCCCTCGGAGGGCCCATGTTTTTT. Amino acid sequence: CASSQDPSPLGGPMFF.

The chain carries TRBV18 and TRBJ1-5; D gene ambiguous. CDR3 size: 14 residues. Trimming left V 0 bases short and J 4 bases short, with 7 bases between. CDR1 KGHSH and CDR2 LQKENI come from the germline V gene. CDR3 amino acids: CASSPPGGNQPQHF. The CDR3 bases are TGTGCCAGCTCACCACCGGGAGGGAATCAGCCCCAGCATTTT.

The table lists this clone with a count of one. The rearrangement joins TRBV4-3 to TRBJ2-3; 9 nucleotides match TRBD2. V lost 0 bases and J lost 6; bases outside the gene matches: 10. The V gene's germline CDR1 is LGHNA and CDR2 YSLEER. CDR3 size: 17 residues. The chain's CDR3 is CASSQDPRGGASDTQYF. In nucleotides, the CDR3 is TGCGCCAGCAGCCAAGATCCGCGCGGGGGGGCCTCCGATACGCAGTATTTT.

This chain uses TRBV4-3 with TRBJ1-2; 9 positions match TRBD1. The trim removed 0 bases at V and 7 bases at J, leaving 6 bases unmatched. Germline V gene lookup returns CDR1 LGHNA and CDR2 YSLEER. CDR3 length: 15 amino acids. For the CDR3, the DNA is TGCGCCAGCAGCCAAGACCAACAGGGGGCGCGTGGCTACACCTTC. Translated: CASSQDQQGARGYTF.

The chain couples TRBV30 to TRBJ2-3; TRBD2 is a possible D gene (6 bases). This CDR3 region has 14 residues. The germline V gene has CDR1 GTSNPN and CDR2 SVGIG (reference sequence). V lost 5 bases, J lost 2 bases, and 14 bases lay in between. CDR3 DNA: TGTGCCTGGGGTAACGGGAGAATCACAGATACGCAGTATTTT. Translating it yields CAWGNGRITDTQYF.

The rearrangement joins TRBV19 to TRBJ1-5; D may be TRBD1 (5 bases). V was trimmed by 3 bases and J by 7 bases, leaving 10 bases between them. Germline CDR1 is LNHDA and CDR2 is SQIVND (reference sequence). This CDR3 contains 13 residues. CDR3 nucleotides: TGTGCCAGTAGTATTGGGGGGGAACAGCCCCAGCATTTT. This translates into CASSIGGEQPQHF. Supplemented by reference TRBV19 and TRBJ1-5, the full variable domain reads DGGITQSPKYLFRKEGQNVTLSCEQNLNHDAMYWYRQDPGQGLRLIYYSQIVNDFQKGDIAEGYSVSREKKESFPLTVTSAQKNPTAFYLCASSIGGEQPQHFGDGTRLSIL.

V is TRBV7-6 and J is TRBJ2-5, with TRBD2 identical over 7 bases. This CDR3 region has 13 residues. With V trimmed by 5 bases and J by 7 bases, 7 bases remained unmatched. Germline V gene lookup returns CDR1 SGHVS and CDR2 FNYEAQ. CDR3 region: CASSPSGFRTQYF. CDR3 nucleotides: TGTGCCAGCAGCCCTAGCGGTTTTAGGACCCAGTACTTC.

This chain joins TRBV2 and TRBJ2-2; no firm D call. The CDR3 spans 14 residues. The germline V and J ends were trimmed by 1 base and 5 bases, with 8 bases remaining between them. CDR1 and CDR2 (germline): SNHLY, FYNNEI. The CDR3 reads CASSEGAETGELFF. In DNA, the CDR3 is TGTGCCAGCAGTGAAGGGGCCGAAACCGGGGAGCTGTTTTTT. The full variable domain, rest sourced from reference TRBV2 and TRBJ2-2, is EPEVTQTPSHQVTQMGQEVILRCVPISNHLYFYWYRQILGQKVEFLVSFYNNEISEKSEIFDDQFSVERPDGSNFTLKIRSTKLEDSAMYFCASSEGAETGELFFGEGSRLTVL.

This clone was detected a few times. The CDR3 loop reads CASSTRTGMAYNEQFF. The DNA for the CDR3 is TGTGCCAGCAGCACCAGGACAGGGATGGCCTACAATGAGCAGTTCTTC. The chain employs TRBV7-2 and TRBJ2-1, with 8 bases matching TRBD1. Looked up from germline, CDR1 is SGHTA and CDR2 is FQGNSA. Trimming took 5 bases from V and 2 from J; bases not matched to a gene: 8. This CDR3 comprises 16 residues. Supplemented by reference TRBV7-2 and TRBJ2-1, the full variable domain reads GAGVSQSPSNKVTEKGKDVELRCDPISGHTALYWYRQSLGQGLEFLIYFQGNSAPDKSGLPSDRFSAERTGGSVSTLTIQRTQQEDSAVYLCASSTRTGMAYNEQFFGPGTRLTVL.

The CDR3 spells CASSSLSIGGEIGAFF. In nucleotides, the CDR3 is TGTGCCAGCAGTTCCTTATCGATAGGGGGGGAAATTGGAGCTTTCTTT. The chain has TRBV6-6 and TRBJ1-1; D is possibly TRBD1 (6 bases). The length of the CDR3 is 16 residues. Germline CDR1 reads MNHNY; CDR2 reads SVGAGI (reference sequence). The V end was cut by 4 bases, the J end by 10 bases, with 25 bases between.

V usage is TRBV5-8 and J usage is TRBJ1-2, with 8 bases aligning to TRBD1. J was trimmed by 3 bases and V by 4 bases; bases with no gene match: 8. CDR1 is SGHTS, CDR2 YDEGEE, per germline. The CDR3 runs 15 residues. CDR3 nucleotides: TGTGCCAGCAGCAGCGCCGGGACAGGAGACTATGGCTACACCTTC. This sequence encodes CASSSAGTGDYGYTF.

This rearrangement joins TRBV7-9 to TRBJ1-4, with D possibly TRBD1 on 6 matching bases. V was shortened by 4 bases and J by 2 bases, with 8 bases between the two germline ends. CDR3 length: 14 residues. Germline values: CDR1 SEHNR, CDR2 FQNEAQ (reference sequence). CDR3 in DNA: TGTGCCAGCAGCTCTAGGGGGACTAATGAAAAACTGTTTTTT. Amino acids: CASSSRGTNEKLFF.

CDR3 region: CASRWDFGTEAFF. The DNA for the CDR3 is TGCGCCAGCAGGTGGGACTTCGGGACTGAAGCTTTCTTT. V is TRBV5-1 and J is TRBJ1-1; tentative D call: TRBD1 (5 bases). Trimming stripped 5 bases from V and 5 bases from J, with 13 bases between. CDR1 and CDR2 from the germline V gene are SGHRS and YFSETQ. The length of the CDR3 is 13 residues.